The TCR beta chain described here comes from a study of shared clonotypes between healthy human individuals (TCRdb year 2020). Regarding the research as a whole: The cohort comprised a couple of women and three men aged 18 to 49 years. For each donor, three plates each were used for CD4 naive and CD4 memory, two plates were used for CD8 naive, and one plate was used for CD8 memory. To estimate repertoire size and how much clonotypes are shared between individuals, the study performed deep sequencing of blood TCR repertoires from about 5 healthy adults. To increase sequencing depth and limit assay-specific biases, different laboratories used diverse techniques to prepare libraries and sequence TCR repertoires. Leukapheresis yielded between about 0.85 and 10 billion PBMCs per donor. Study-wide findings and limitations: Compared with non-shared clonotypes, the clonotypes found in all four sorted-subset donors had higher generation probabilities. Rarefaction of sorted-subset datasets indicated incomplete sequencing despite the large sequencing depth. Sampling was restricted to blood, and TCR repertoires in tissues likely differ from the TCR repertoires found in blood. Naive subsets generally had larger estimated clonotype richness than memory subsets. Based on pairwise subsampling, the degree of clonotype sharing among donors was expected to be affected by sequencing depth. About 5% of naive CD4, approximately 3.7% of naive CD8, 2% to 2.5% of memory CD4, and 0.35% to 0.4% of memory CD8 clonotypes were shared across several donors. The small number of donors limited the genetic and exposure-history diversity represented.

About this clone: The antigen it recognizes is unknown. Base qualities are not recorded, but no much larger clone differs from it by a single base.

Here V drops 1 base and J drops 3 bases, and the junction holds 7 bases not matched to any gene. The CDR3 starts with the cysteine, ends with the phenylalanine, and has 17 residues. Of all the DNA, just the CDR3 is kept, 51 bases in frame from base 1. The germline V gene gives CDR1 as SGHTA and CDR2 as FQGNSA. Using the deep immunoSEQ assay, TCR CDR3 regions were amplified from genomic DNA by multiplex PCR. Extracted genomic DNA from each cell subset was distributed evenly across all wells of several immunoSEQ 96-well plates, and each plate was treated as a replicate. For sorted subsets, each replicate PCR was loaded with roughly 0.2 ug genomic DNA, equivalent to 30,000 or so T cell genomes. Purified libraries were quantified with a Qubit 3.0 fluorometer, sized on a Bioanalyzer 2100, and re-quantified with the KAPA Library Quantification kit. Every immunoSEQ 96-well plate was sequenced on a dedicated single-read 150-cycle Illumina NextSeq 550 flow cell. The paper's processing steps were these. Because the immunoSEQ output held only junctional sequences and lacked quality scores, the filtering could not match the filtering applied to full-length reads. Sequences were annotated with PyIR, a Python wrapper for IgBLAST v1.9, and V/J genes and CDR3 were assigned using IMGT germline references. Reads were filtered out if the reads had weak V/J assignments (E-value above 1e-6), no CDR3, stop codons, out-of-frame junctions, or ambiguous translated residues. V3J clonotypes were defined as sequences sharing an identical inferred V gene, J gene, and CDR3 amino acid sequence. Percentage overlap between repertoires was calculated by dividing the number of shared unique clonotypes by the size of the smaller repertoire. Richness of each repertoire was evaluated using RTK rarefaction, the Chao1 estimator, and Recon v2.1 estimates of unobserved clonotypes. OLGA was used to compute generation probabilities for all TCRbeta clonotypes that the gDNA method yielded from a handful of donors. TCRdb took over this immuneACCESS table, retaining in-frame rearrangements with V and J assigned. Such tables are incomplete; in checked studies, under half of the missing clones stem from an unresolved V gene, and the remainder is unexplained. The V and J calls and clone size are taken from that table; D and trimming were inferred from the DNA. The sample has 2 million to 2.5 million clones on record, more than 85% of them singletons. The ten largest make up 0.36% of the sample.

The donors were healthy, HIV-negative adults with no recently reported acute infections or vaccinations. Every donor was a Caucasian adult residing in Nashville, Tennessee, USA. Magnetic negative selection was used to enrich CD4+ T cells, after which naive cells were positively selected on CD45RA and the negative fraction became the memory subset. Blood was collected by leukapheresis, and PBMCs were isolated by Ficoll-Histopaque density gradient centrifugation and then cryopreserved in liquid nitrogen vapor phase. Analytical flow cytometry was used to check the purity and quantity of every magnetically sorted T cell population. Genomic DNA was isolated from every sorted fraction and measured by UV absorbance on a Nanodrop 2000c.

The material sequenced was naive CD4+ T cells from PBMCs. Read against the paper, the sample's cell subset or site label means: CD45RA+ positively selected. The TCR comes from a man between 18 and 29 years old in good health. Some clones in this sample may be carry-over from other donors' samples. The chain was built from TRBV7-2 and TRBJ2-5; TRBD2 fits 11 bases in the junction. In nucleotides, the sequence is TGTGCCAGCAGCTTAGGAGTTACTAGCGGGAGCGAAGAGACCCAGTACTTC. The resulting protein is CASSLGVTSGSEETQYF.